The rows below give T cell receptor beta chains drawn from one sample of a study of T cell repertoires in cytomegalovirus infection. Each CDR3 protein gets one entry after TCRdb re-called the reads with MiXCR. The sample lists about 830,000 distinct CDR3 sequences, about 30% occurring once. Antigen specificity for these receptors is unknown. The sequenced sample was cultured CD8+ T cells from PBMCs, obtained from culture after CMV antigen stimulation. These TCRs come from a human donor in good health (CMV status not recorded). Some clones in this sample may be carry-over from other donors' samples. Both conserved end residues are part of each CDR3. Expanded clones get a size class; other rows say once, few or many, or leave the size out.

j_gene	abundance	v_gene	CDR3aa
TRBJ2-3	.	TRBV11-1	CASSPVKWDTETDTQYF
TRBJ1-2	.	TRBV28	CASRRGDYGYTF
TRBJ1-1	many	TRBV7-6	CASSLGEDLNTEAFF
TRBJ2-2	.	TRBV29-1	CSSREGGTGELFF
TRBJ2-1	few	TRBV6-5	CASSYAMWGGAQGEQFF
TRBJ1-4	few	TRBV7-6	CASSLRDEKLFF
TRBJ2-3	once	TRBV6-1	CASQDRDYSTDTQYF
TRBJ2-2	.	TRBV10-3	CAISGDTNTGELFF
TRBJ2-1	.	TRBV14	CASSSKRGASYNEQFF
TRBJ2-1	.	TRBV2	CASSEAVGQGDEQFF
TRBJ2-1	few	TRBV6-5	CVSAQGNEQFF
TRBJ2-5	.	TRBV29-1	CSVRDRQRTQYF
TRBJ2-7	few	TRBV12-3/TRBV12-4	CASSPAPSYEQYF
TRBJ2-1	.	TRBV19	CASSETSRGEQFF
TRBJ2-6	many	TRBV7-2	CASSLSAPGANVLTF